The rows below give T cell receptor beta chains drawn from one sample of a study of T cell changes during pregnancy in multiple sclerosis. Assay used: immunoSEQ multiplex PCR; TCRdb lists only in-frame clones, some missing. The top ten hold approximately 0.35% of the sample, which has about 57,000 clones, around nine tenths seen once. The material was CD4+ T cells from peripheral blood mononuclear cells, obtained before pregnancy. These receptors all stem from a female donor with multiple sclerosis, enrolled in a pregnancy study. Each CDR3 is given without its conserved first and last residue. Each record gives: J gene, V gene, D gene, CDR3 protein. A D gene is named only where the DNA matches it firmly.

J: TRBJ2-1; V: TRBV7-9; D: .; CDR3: ASSSQGGEQF
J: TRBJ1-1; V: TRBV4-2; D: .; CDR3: ATAAMNTEAF
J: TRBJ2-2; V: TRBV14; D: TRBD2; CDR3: ASSQDLLAGHTGELF
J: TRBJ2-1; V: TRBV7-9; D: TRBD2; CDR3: ASSLPGLAYYNEQF
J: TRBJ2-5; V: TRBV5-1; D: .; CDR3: ASSPIAGETQY
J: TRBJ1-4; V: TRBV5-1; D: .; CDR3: ASSPGVQEKLF
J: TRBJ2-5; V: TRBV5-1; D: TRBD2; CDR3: ASSSGLAGGPLQETQY
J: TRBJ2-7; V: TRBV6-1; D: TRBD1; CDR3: ASPRTGTAYEQY
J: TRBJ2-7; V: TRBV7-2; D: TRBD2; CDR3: ASSTLAGGSYEQY
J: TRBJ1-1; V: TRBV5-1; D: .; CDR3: ASSPPGHRNTEAF
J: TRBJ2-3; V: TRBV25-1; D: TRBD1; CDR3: ASSARRTGDDTQY
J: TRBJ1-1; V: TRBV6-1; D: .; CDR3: ASIDVLGAAF
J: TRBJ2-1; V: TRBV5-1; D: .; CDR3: ASSHLSGQDEQF
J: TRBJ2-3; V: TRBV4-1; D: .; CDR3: ASSQGVQGRFPDTQY
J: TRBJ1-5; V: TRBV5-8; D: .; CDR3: ASSLDSYSNQPQH
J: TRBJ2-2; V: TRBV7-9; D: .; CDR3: ASSLRASAAGELF
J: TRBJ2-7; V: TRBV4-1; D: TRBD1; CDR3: ASSQVQGVTLVSYEQY
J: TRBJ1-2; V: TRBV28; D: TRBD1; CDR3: ASQARGTGYYGYT
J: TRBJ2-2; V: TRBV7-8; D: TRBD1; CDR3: ASSSGTATFTGELF
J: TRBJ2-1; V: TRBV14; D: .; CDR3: ASSQAVVYEQF
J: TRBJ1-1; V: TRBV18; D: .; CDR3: ASSPPAGGRVAF
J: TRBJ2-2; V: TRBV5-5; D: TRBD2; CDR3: ASSLEHSGRAVAGELF
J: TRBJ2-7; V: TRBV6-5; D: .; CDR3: ASSHLQGPGQY
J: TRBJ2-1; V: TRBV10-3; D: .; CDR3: AISVLPGNEQF
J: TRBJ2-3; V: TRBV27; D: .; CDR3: ASSFMDTSTDTQY
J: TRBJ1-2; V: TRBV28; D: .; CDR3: ASSSQGQGGYGYT
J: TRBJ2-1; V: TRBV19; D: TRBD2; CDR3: ASSITFRTSYNEQF
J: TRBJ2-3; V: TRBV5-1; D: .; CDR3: ASSGRKPDRRASTDTQY
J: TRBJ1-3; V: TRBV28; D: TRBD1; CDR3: ASSLPGQGVGNTIY
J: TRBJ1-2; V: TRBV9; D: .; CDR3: ASSVGQNYGYT
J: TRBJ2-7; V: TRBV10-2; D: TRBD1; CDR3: ATGQGYYEQY
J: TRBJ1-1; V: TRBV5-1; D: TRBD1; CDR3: ASRSITGAITEAF
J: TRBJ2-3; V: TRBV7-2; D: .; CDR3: ASSSGFAQDDTQY
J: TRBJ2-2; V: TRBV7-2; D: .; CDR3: ASSLEGRVPTGELF
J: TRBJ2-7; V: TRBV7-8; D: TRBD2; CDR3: ASSFRTGTSGGNEQY
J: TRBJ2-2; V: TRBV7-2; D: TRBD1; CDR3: ASSLTQGARAGELF
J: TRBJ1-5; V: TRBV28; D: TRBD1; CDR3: ASSFYRGRNQPQH
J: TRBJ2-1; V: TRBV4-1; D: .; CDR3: ASSQPSSPNNEQF
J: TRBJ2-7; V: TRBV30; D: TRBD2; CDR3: AWRVLGGGYEQY
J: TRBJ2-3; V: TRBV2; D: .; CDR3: ASSDMASTDTQY
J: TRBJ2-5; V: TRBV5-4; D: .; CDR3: ASSLDRRQETQY
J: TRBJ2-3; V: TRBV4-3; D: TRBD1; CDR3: ASSPGTGGIDTQY
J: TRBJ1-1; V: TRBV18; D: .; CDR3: ASSPRQTEAF
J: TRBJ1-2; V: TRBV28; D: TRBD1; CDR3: ASSLYIRTGFNYGYT
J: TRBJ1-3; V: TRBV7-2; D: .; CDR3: ASSLWSISGNTIY
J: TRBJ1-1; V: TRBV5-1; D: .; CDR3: ASSGEMNTEAF
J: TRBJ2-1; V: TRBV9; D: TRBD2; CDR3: ASSARASGGYNEQF
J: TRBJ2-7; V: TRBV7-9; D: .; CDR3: ASSPRAYEQY
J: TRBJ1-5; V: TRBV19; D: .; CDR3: ASSRYQGSNQPQH
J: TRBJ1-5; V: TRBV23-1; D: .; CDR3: ASSKPGDSNQPQH
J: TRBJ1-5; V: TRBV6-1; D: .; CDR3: ASSEARGRGQPQH
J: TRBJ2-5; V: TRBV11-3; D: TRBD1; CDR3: ASSLDPGQGATQY
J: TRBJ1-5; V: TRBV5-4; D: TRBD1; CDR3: ASSLFGQGNQPQH
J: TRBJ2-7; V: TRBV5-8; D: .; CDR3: AMDSQGPYEQY
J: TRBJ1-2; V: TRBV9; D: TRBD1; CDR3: ASSVETGGGYGYT
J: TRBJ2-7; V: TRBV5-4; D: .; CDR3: ASSFIFGGLNEQY
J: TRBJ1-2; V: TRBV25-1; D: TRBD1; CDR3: ASSEGLTGGDGYT
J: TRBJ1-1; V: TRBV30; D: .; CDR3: AWRKGHGNTEAF
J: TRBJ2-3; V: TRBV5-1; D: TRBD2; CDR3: ASSYSSGSNGDTQY
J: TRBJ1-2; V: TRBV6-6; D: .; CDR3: ASSQGGRGYT